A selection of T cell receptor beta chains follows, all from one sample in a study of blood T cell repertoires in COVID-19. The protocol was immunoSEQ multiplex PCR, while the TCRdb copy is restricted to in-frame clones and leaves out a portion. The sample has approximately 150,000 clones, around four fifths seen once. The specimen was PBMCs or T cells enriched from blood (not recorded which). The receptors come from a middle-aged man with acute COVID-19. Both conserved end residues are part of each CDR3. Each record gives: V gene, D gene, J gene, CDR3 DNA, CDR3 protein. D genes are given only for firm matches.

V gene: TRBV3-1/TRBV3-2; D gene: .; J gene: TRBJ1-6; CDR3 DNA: TGTGCCAGCAGCTCCGCGGGGGGGATTGATTCACCCCTCCACTTT; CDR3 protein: CASSSAGGIDSPLHF
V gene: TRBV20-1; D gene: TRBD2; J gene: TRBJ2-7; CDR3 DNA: TGCAGTGCTAGTACGACTAGCGGGGGTACCTACGAGCAGTACTTC; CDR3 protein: CSASTTSGGTYEQYF
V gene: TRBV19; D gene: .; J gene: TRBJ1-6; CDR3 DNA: TGTGCCTCCCGGAGCCCTAGCTCCTATAATTCACCCCTCCACTTT; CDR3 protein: CASRSPSSYNSPLHF
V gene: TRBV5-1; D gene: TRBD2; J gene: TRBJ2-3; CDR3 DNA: TGCGCCAGCAGCTCCCTAGCGGGGGGAAACACAGATACGCAGTATTTT; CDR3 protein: CASSSLAGGNTDTQYF
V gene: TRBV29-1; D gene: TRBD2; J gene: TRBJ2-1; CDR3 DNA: TGCAGCGTCGAGGGGAGGGTCCTCAATGAGCAGTTCTTC; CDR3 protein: CSVEGRVLNEQFF
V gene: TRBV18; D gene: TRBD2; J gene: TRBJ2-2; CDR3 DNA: TGTGCCAGCGCCGGGACTAGCGGAACCTATCCCCCCTATAACACCGGGGAGCTGTTTTTT; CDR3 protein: CASAGTSGTYPPYNTGELFF
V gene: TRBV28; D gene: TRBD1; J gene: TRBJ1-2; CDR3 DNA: TGTGCCAGCAGTTTAGAGGACAGGTATCATGGCTACACCTTC; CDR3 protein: CASSLEDRYHGYTF
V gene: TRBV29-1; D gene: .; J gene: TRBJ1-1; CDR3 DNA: TGCAGCGTGACCAGACTTCCCCGTGGGGCTTTCTTT; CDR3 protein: CSVTRLPRGAFF
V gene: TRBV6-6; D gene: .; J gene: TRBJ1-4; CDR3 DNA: TGTGCCAGCAGCGGACAGTTAGGAATAAATGAAAAACTGTTTTTT; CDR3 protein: CASSGQLGINEKLFF
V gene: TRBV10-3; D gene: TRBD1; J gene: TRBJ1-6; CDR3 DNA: TGTGCCATCAGTGAGTCGACTCAGGGGGCAGGGGTCAATTCACCCCTCCACTTT; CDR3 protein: CAISESTQGAGVNSPLHF
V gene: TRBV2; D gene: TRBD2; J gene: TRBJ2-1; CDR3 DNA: TGTGCCAGCAGTCGACTAGCGGGGGTCTACAATGAGCAGTTCTTC; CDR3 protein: CASSRLAGVYNEQFF